Here is one TCR beta chain with its context. Its antigen is currently unknown. The sample originates from a study of CD8+ T cells in alopecia areata. Points from the study as a whole: TCR sharing was clearer in mice than between patients, perhaps partly owing to patient HLA diversity. Scalp sequencing captures resident alphabeta T cells of normal skin too. The study found higher clonality in lesional than normal scalp, especially in alopecia totalis/universalis.

RNA was extracted and reverse transcribed into cDNA as the sequencing template. Sequenced by immunoSEQ multiplex PCR; TCRdb stores in-frame clones only, minus some. The sample yields under 150,000 clones, 50% to 55% seen once. The sample's treatment: oral pan-JAK inhibitor, 5-10 mg twice daily. As part of sample collection, lesional scalp punch biopsies and peripheral blood were taken from alopecia areata patients. The V end lost 1 base, the J end lost 0 bases, and 12 bases lay between the germline ends. The CDR3 is 15 residues long. The germline gives CDR1 GTSNPN, CDR2 SVGIG (reference sequence). The sequenced sample was CD4+ T cells sorted from blood, obtained at week 4, from a patient treated with tofacitinib. The chain uses TRBV30 and TRBJ1-2, with a weak D call TRBD1 (6 bases). The source is a human donor with alopecia areata. CDR3 residues: CAWSAQSGANYGYTF. Here the CDR3 DNA reads TGTGCCTGGAGTGCCCAATCAGGGGCTAACTATGGCTACACCTTC.